The entry that follows covers one T cell receptor (beta chain) sequence. Its antigen is not identified. V was shortened by 1 base and J by 1 base, with 11 bases between the two germline ends. The CDR3 is made up of 16 amino acids. Germline CDR1 reads SGHVS; CDR2 reads FNYEAQ. The data originate from a study of T cell repertoires in ileal Crohn's disease. Whole-study findings and limits: Sorted CD8 T cells held more high-frequency clones than CD4. Every patient over 26.8% clonality showed endoscopic recurrence.

Around 0.55 micrograms of biopsy DNA per sample underwent TCRB immunosequencing. The method was immunoSEQ multiplex PCR; TCRdb's version includes in-frame clones alone and lacks a portion of them. The table has roughly 15,000 clones, approximately 82% seen once. Sequenced: ileal tissue. This TCR was recovered from an adult with Crohn's disease. The V call is TRBV7-6, the J call TRBJ1-3, with a possible D match to TRBD1 (5 bases). The DNA for the CDR3 is TGTGCCAGCAGCTTAGACCTCGGGGGATCTGGAAACACCATATATTTT. It translates to CASSLDLGGSGNTIYF.